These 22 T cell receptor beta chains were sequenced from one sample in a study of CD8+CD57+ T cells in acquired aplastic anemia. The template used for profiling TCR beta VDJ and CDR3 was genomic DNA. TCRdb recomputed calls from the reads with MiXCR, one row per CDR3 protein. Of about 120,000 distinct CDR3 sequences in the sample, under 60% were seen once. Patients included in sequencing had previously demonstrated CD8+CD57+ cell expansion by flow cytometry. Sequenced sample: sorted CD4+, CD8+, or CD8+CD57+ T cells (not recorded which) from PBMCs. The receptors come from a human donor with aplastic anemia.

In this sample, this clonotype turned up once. The CDR3 coding sequence is TGTGGGGACGGAGGGTCCATCGGAGATACGCAGTATTTT. Translating gives CGDGGSIGDTQYF. The chain is built from TRBV2 and TRBJ2-3, with D possibly matching TRBD2 (6 bases). Germline V gene data show CDR1 as SNHLY and CDR2 as FYNNEI. The CDR3 has 13 amino acids.

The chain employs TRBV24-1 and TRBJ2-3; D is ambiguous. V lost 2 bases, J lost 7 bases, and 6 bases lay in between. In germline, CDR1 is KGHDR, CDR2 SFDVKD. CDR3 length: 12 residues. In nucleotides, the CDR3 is TGTGCCACCAGTGATTCAAAACATACGCAGTATTTT. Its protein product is CATSDSKHTQYF.

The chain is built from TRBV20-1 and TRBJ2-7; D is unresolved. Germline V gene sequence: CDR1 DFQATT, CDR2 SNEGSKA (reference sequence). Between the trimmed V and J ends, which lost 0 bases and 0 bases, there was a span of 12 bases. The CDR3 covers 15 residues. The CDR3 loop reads CSARDSASNSYEQYF. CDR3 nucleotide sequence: TGCAGTGCTAGAGATTCGGCGTCGAACTCCTACGAGCAGTACTTC.

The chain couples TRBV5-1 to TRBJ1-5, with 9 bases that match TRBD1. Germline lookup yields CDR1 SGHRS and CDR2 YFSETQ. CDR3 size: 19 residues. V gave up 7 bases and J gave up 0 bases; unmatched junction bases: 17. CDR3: CASVFPGQGRLYSNQPQHF. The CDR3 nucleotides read TGCGCCAGCGTCTTCCCGGGACAGGGACGACTTTATAGCAATCAGCCCCAGCATTTT.

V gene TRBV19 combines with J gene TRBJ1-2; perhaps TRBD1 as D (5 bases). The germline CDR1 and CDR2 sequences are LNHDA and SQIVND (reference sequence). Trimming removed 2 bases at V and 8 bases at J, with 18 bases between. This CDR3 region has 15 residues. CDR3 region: CASSITSPGGDGYTF. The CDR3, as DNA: TGTGCCAGTAGTATAACTTCCCCGGGTGGGGACGGCTACACCTTC.

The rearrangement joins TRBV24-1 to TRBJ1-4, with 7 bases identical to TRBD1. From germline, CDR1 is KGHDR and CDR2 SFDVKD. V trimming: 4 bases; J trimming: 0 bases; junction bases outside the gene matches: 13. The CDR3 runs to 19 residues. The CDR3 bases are TGTGCCACCAGTGACATTGACAGGGTCCAAATTGCAACTAATGAAAAACTGTTTTTT. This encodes CATSDIDRVQIATNEKLFF.

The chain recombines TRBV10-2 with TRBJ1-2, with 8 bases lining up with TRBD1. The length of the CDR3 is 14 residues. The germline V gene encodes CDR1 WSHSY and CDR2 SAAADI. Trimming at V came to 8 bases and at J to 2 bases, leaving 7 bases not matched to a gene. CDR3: CASLEQGGNYGYTF. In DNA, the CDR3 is TGCGCCAGCCTAGAACAGGGGGGAAACTATGGCTACACCTTC.

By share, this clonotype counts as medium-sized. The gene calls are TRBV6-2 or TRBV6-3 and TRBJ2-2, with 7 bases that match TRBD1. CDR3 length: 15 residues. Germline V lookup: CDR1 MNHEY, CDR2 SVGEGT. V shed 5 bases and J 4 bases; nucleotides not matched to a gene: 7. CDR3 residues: CASSATGRGTGELFF. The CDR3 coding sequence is TGTGCCAGCAGTGCGACAGGGCGAGGCACCGGGGAGCTGTTTTTT.

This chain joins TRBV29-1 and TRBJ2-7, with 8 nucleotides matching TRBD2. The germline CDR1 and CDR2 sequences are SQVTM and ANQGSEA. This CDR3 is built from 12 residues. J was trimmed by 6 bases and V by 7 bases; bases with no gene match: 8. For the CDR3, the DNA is TGCAGCGCCGGGACTAGGGGTGGCGAGCAGTACTTC. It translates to CSAGTRGGEQYF.

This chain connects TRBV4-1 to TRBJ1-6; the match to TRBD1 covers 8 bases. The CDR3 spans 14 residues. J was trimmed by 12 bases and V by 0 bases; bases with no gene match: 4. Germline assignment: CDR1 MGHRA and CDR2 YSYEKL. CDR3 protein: CASSQEDRVGPLHF. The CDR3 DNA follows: TGCGCCAGCAGCCAAGAGGACAGGGTCGGACCCCTCCACTTT.

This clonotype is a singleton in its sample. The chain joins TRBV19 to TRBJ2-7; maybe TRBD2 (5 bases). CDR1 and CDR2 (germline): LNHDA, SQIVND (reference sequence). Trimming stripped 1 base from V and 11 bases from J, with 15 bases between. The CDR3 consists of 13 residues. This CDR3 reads CASSIVGITGEYF. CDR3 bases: TGTGCCAGTAGTATAGTCGGGATTACCGGGGAGTACTTC.

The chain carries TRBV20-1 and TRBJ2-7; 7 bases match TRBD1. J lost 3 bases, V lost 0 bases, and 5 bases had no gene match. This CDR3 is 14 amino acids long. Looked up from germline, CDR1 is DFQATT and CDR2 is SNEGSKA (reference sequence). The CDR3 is CSARDRGQLYEQYF. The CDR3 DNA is TGCAGTGCTAGAGATCGGGGACAGCTCTACGAGCAGTACTTC.

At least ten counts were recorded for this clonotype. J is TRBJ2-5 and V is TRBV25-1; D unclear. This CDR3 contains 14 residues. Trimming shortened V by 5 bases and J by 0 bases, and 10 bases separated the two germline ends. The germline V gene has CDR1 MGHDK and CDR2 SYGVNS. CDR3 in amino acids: CASSYSRYQETQYF. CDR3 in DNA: TGTGCCAGCAGTTACAGCAGGTACCAAGAGACCCAGTACTTC.

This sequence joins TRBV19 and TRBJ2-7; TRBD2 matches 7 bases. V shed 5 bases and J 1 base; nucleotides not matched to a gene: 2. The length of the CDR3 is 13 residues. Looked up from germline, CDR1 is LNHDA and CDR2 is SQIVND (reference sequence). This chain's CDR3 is CASSGTNSYEQYF. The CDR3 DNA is TGTGCCAGTAGTGGGACTAATTCCTACGAGCAGTACTTC.

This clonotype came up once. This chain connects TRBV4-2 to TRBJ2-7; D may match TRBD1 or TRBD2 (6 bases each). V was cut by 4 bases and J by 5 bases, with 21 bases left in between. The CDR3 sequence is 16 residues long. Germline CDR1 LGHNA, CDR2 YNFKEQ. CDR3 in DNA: TGTGCCAGCAGCCCCCCTGCGGGGCAGGGGTTCAACGAGCAGTACTTC. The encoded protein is CASSPPAGQGFNEQYF.

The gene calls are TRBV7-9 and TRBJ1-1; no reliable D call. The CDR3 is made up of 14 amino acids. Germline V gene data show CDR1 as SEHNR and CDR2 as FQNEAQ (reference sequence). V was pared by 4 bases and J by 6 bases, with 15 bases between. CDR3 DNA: TGTGCCAGCAGCTCCAAGTCAGGAGCCTCTGAAGCTTTCTTT. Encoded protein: CASSSKSGASEAFF.

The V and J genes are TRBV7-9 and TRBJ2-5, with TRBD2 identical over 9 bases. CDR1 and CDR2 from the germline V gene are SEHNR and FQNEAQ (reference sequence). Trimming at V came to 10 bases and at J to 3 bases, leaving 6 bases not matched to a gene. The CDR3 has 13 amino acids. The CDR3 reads CATSTSGKETQYF. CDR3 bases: TGTGCCACCTCGACTAGCGGAAAAGAGACCCAGTACTTC.

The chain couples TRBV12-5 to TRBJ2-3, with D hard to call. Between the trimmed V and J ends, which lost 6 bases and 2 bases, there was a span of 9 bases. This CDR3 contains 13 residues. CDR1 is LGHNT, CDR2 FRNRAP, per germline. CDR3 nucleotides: TGTGCTAGTGGATCGAGCCCCACAGATACGCAGTATTTT. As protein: CASGSSPTDTQYF.

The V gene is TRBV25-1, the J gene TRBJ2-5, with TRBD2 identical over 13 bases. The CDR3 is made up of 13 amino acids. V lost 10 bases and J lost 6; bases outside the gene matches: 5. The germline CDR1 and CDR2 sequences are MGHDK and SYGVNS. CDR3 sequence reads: CATGTSGIKTQYF. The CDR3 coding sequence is TGTGCCACCGGGACTAGCGGGATCAAGACCCAGTACTTC.

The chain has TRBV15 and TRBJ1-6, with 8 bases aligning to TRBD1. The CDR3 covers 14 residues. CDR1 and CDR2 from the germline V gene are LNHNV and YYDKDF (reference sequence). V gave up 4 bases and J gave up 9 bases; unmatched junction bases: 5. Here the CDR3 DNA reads TGTGCCACCAGCATTGGACAGGGAGCTTCACCCCTCCACTTT. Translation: CATSIGQGASPLHF.

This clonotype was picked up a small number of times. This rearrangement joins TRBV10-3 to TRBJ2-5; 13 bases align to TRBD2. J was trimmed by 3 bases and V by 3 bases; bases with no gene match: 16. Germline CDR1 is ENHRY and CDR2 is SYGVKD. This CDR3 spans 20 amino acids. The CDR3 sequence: CAISDPVGLAGASSKETQYF. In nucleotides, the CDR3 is TGTGCCATCAGTGACCCAGTCGGACTAGCGGGGGCCTCGAGCAAAGAGACCCAGTACTTC.

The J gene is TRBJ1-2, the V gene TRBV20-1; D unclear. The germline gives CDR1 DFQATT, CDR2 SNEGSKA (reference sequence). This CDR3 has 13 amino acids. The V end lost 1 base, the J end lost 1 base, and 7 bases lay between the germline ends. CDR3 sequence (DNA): TGCAGTGCTAGAGTCGGAGATAACTATGGCTACACCTTC. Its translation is CSARVGDNYGYTF.